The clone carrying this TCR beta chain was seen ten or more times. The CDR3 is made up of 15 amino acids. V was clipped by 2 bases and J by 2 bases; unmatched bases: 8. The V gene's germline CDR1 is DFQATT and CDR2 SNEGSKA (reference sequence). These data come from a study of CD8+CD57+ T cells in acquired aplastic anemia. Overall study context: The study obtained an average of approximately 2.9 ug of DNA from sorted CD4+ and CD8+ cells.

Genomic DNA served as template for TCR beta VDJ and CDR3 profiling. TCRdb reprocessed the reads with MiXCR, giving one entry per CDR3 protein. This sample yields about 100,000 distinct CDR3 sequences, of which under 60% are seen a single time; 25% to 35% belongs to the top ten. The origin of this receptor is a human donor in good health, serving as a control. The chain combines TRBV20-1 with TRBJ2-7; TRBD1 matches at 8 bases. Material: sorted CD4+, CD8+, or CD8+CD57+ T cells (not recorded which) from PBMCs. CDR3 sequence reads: CSARYPGTGPYEQYF. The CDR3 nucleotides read TGCAGTGCTAGATATCCTGGGACAGGTCCCTACGAGCAGTACTTC.